Shown below are 27 T cell receptor beta chains from a single sample sequenced in a study of blood T cell repertoires in COVID-19. Using immunoSEQ multiplex PCR, the repertoire was profiled, and TCRdb retains in-frame clones only, with some absent. The sample contains a few hundred thousand clones, over 80% of which appear only once. Sequenced material: PBMCs or T cells enriched from blood (not recorded which). The receptors derive from a man aged 25 to 45 who had recovered from COVID-19.

The chain recombines TRBV18 with TRBJ1-1; D possibly corresponds to TRBD1 (5 bases). This CDR3 is built from 13 residues. Germline values: CDR1 KGHSH, CDR2 LQKENI. Trimming shortened V by 6 bases and J by 3 bases, and 11 bases separated the two germline ends. This CDR3 is CASSPKQDTEAFF. The CDR3 nucleotides read TGTGCCAGCTCGCCGAAACAGGACACTGAAGCTTTCTTT.

The chain couples TRBV24-1 to TRBJ2-5; 7 bases fit TRBD1. Trimming at V came to 4 bases and at J to 0 bases, leaving 4 bases not matched to a gene. Germline loops: CDR1 KGHDR, CDR2 SFDVKD. This CDR3 comprises 15 residues. The CDR3 is CATSELGQNQETQYF. CDR3 DNA sequence: TGTGCCACCAGTGAGCTGGGACAGAACCAAGAGACCCAGTACTTC.

The chain links TRBV15 to TRBJ1-2; D possibly corresponds to TRBD1 (5 bases). In germline, CDR1 is LNHNV, CDR2 YYDKDF (reference sequence). CDR3 size: 19 residues. V was trimmed by 0 bases and J by 5 bases, leaving 25 bases between them. CDR3 residues: CATSRDWGGGGPKPYGYTF. CDR3 in DNA: TGTGCCACCAGCAGAGATTGGGGCGGGGGGGGACCCAAGCCATATGGCTACACCTTC.

V gene TRBV29-1 combines with J gene TRBJ2-1; TRBD2 agrees at 11 bases. Trimming took 2 bases from V and 9 from J; bases not matched to a gene: 6. The germline V gene has CDR1 SQVTM and CDR2 ANQGSEA. The CDR3 consists of 14 residues. CDR3 nucleotide sequence: TGCAGCGTTGAAACGACTAGCGGGATAGTTGAGCAGTTCTTC. Protein sequence: CSVETTSGIVEQFF.

The chain combines TRBV5-1 with TRBJ1-5; tentative D call: TRBD1 (6 bases). Per the germline V gene, CDR1 is SGHRS and CDR2 is YFSETQ. The CDR3 loop spans 14 amino acids. V was clipped by 1 base and J by 5 bases, with 10 bases between them. In nucleotides, the CDR3 is TGCGCCAGCAGCTTGACAGGGAAGGATCAGCCCCAGCATTTT. This encodes CASSLTGKDQPQHF.

The rearrangement uses TRBV27 and TRBJ2-3; weak D call: TRBD1 (7 bases). Per germline, CDR1 MNHEY and CDR2 SMNVEV (reference sequence). Trimming left V 5 bases short and J 2 bases short, with 14 bases between. The CDR3 runs to 15 residues. The chain's CDR3 is CASSQPGGYTDTQYF. CDR3 coding DNA: TGTGCCAGCAGTCAACCAGGGGGGTACACAGATACGCAGTATTTT.

The V gene is TRBV6-5, the J gene TRBJ2-1; D possibly corresponds to TRBD2 (6 bases). The CDR3 consists of 15 residues. Looked up from germline, CDR1 is MNHEY and CDR2 is SVGAGI. Trimming cost V 0 bases and J 5 bases, with 11 bases left between them. CDR3 protein: CASSYSRLADNEQFF. CDR3 coding DNA: TGTGCCAGCAGTTACTCTCGGTTAGCGGACAATGAGCAGTTCTTC.

The table lists this clone with a few counts. J is TRBJ2-5 and V is TRBV9; 8 bases agree with TRBD2. Germline assignment: CDR1 SGDLS and CDR2 YYNGEE. The CDR3 is made up of 14 amino acids. Trimming removed 3 bases from V and 3 bases from J; junction bases left unmatched: 4. CDR3 loop: CASSALLAEETQYF. CDR3 DNA sequence: TGTGCCAGCAGCGCCCTACTAGCGGAAGAGACCCAGTACTTC.

V gene TRBV4-1 combines with J gene TRBJ2-3, with D unresolved. Trimming took off 0 bases at V and 3 bases at J, with 7 bases between the two ends. This CDR3 has 14 amino acids. The V gene's germline CDR1 is MGHRA and CDR2 YSYEKL. This chain's CDR3 is CASSQDLRTDTQYF. The CDR3 nucleotides read TGCGCCAGCAGCCAAGATTTGCGGACAGATACGCAGTATTTT.

This clone was recorded once. J is TRBJ2-7 and V is TRBV30, with TRBD1 identical over 10 bases. The CDR3 is 20 amino acids. Trimming cost V 4 bases and J 0 bases; bases outside gene matches: 21. CDR1 is GTSNPN, CDR2 SVGIG, per germline (reference sequence). The CDR3: CAWKPHISTGGLLSSYEQYF. CDR3 in DNA: TGTGCCTGGAAGCCCCATATCTCGACAGGGGGCCTTTTAAGCTCCTACGAGCAGTACTTC.

This chain links TRBV6-2 or TRBV6-3 with TRBJ2-3; 9 nucleotides agree with TRBD2. CDR1 MNHEY and CDR2 SVGEGT come from the germline V gene. This CDR3 is built from 21 residues. With 2 bases clipped from V and 0 bases from J, the junction kept 18 bases outside the gene matches. DNA of the CDR3: TGTGCCAGCAGTTACGGACTAGGTTTTAGCGGGAGCGACCGTAGCACAGATACGCAGTATTTT. This translates into CASSYGLGFSGSDRSTDTQYF.

The CDR3 bases are TGTGCCAGCAGTTACAGACAGGGCGGGGAGCTGTTTTTT. Translated, it gives CASSYRQGGELFF. J is TRBJ2-2 and V is TRBV6-2 or TRBV6-3; 7 bases match TRBD1. The V gene's germline CDR1 is MNHEY and CDR2 SVGEGT. CDR3 length: 13 residues. V lost 2 bases and J lost 7; bases outside the gene matches: 1.

The rearrangement links TRBV18 to TRBJ2-5; 9 bases align to TRBD1. The CDR3 is made up of 16 amino acids. Germline CDR1 and CDR2: KGHSH and LQKENI. V lost 5 bases to trimming and J lost 2 bases; unmatched junction nucleotides: 9. The CDR3 sequence: CASSSRDRVIQETQYF. DNA of the CDR3: TGTGCCAGCTCATCAAGGGACAGGGTGATTCAAGAGACCCAGTACTTC.

The sample holds one count of this clone. The chain uses TRBV11-2 and TRBJ2-7; the D gene is possibly TRBD1 (5 bases). This CDR3 comprises 14 residues. V was shortened by 1 base and J by 3 bases, with 10 bases between the two germline ends. Germline loops: CDR1 SGHAT, CDR2 FQNNGV. Written as DNA, the CDR3 is TGTGCCAGCAGCTTAGGGTGGACACGCTACGAGCAGTACTTC. This encodes CASSLGWTRYEQYF.

V and J are TRBV6-4 and TRBJ2-2; the D gene is possibly TRBD1 (6 bases). This CDR3 is 14 amino acids long. The germline V and J ends were trimmed by 6 bases and 4 bases, with 12 bases remaining between them. Germline V gene lookup returns CDR1 MRHNA and CDR2 SNTAGT. The CDR3 loop reads CASSPGQSTGELFF. As DNA, the CDR3 is TGTGCCAGCAGCCCCGGACAGTCCACCGGGGAGCTGTTTTTT.

The J gene is TRBJ1-2, the V gene TRBV18; 7 bases line up with TRBD1. V was clipped by 5 bases and J by 5 bases; unmatched bases: 5. This CDR3 is built from 13 residues. Germline V lookup: CDR1 KGHSH, CDR2 LQKENI. CDR3 nucleotides: TGTGCCAGCTCAAAGGGACAGCTGTATGGCTACACCTTC. Translating it yields CASSKGQLYGYTF.

This clone appeared a few times. The V gene is TRBV27, the J gene TRBJ2-5; 10 bases fit TRBD1. The length of the CDR3 is 16 residues. Germline V gene data show CDR1 as MNHEY and CDR2 as SMNVEV (reference sequence). V dropped 6 bases and J dropped 1; count of bases not matched to a gene: 8. In nucleotides, the CDR3 is TGTGCCAGCAGGCAACGACAGGGGGCTCCCCAAGAGACCCAGTACTTC. As protein: CASRQRQGAPQETQYF.

The V and J genes are TRBV29-1 and TRBJ2-1, with 9 bases matching TRBD2. This CDR3 has 14 amino acids. Germline loops: CDR1 SQVTM, CDR2 ANQGSEA. Trimming took 3 bases from V and 9 from J; bases not matched to a gene: 9. CDR3 sequence reads: CSVESGRGGIEQFF. DNA of the CDR3: TGCAGCGTTGAGTCTGGGCGGGGGGGTATTGAGCAGTTCTTC.

The chain carries TRBV15 and TRBJ2-7, with D perhaps TRBD1 (5 bases). V lost 2 bases, J lost 1 base, and 9 bases lay in between. This CDR3 has 14 amino acids. Germline CDR1 is LNHNV and CDR2 is YYDKDF (reference sequence). CDR3 sequence reads: CATSRLRGSYEQYF. The CDR3, as DNA: TGTGCCACCAGCAGATTAAGGGGTTCCTACGAGCAGTACTTC.

The chain employs TRBV9 and TRBJ2-2; D not certain. V shed 3 bases and J shed 5 bases, with 8 bases lying between them. This CDR3 contains 13 residues. Germline-derived CDR1 and CDR2 are SGDLS and YYNGEE. Here the CDR3 reads CASSATVTGELFF. CDR3 nucleotides: TGTGCCAGCAGCGCCACAGTTACCGGGGAGCTGTTTTTT.

The chain couples TRBV9 to TRBJ2-2; possibly TRBD1 for D (5 bases). The CDR3 runs 19 residues. CDR1 and CDR2 from the germline V gene are SGDLS and YYNGEE. The V end was cut by 7 bases, the J end by 0 bases, with 25 bases between. The CDR3 DNA is TGTGCCAGCTCAGGGCCCCCACACTCAGGACCCTCGAACACCGGGGAGCTGTTTTTT. It codes for CASSGPPHSGPSNTGELFF.

This clone was recorded a few times. The chain joins TRBV7-2 to TRBJ1-2; the match to TRBD1 covers 9 bases. After removal of 5 bases from V and 2 bases from J, the junction contained 3 bases not matched to a gene. The CDR3 loop spans 14 amino acids. The V gene's germline CDR1 is SGHTA and CDR2 FQGNSA. CDR3 amino acids: CASSIGTGNYGYTF. The CDR3 DNA reads as TGTGCCAGCAGCATAGGGACAGGGAACTATGGCTACACCTTC.

The V call is TRBV27, the J call TRBJ2-7; tentative D call: TRBD1 (6 bases). Trimming took off 4 bases at V and 2 bases at J, with 21 bases between the two ends. This CDR3 spans 17 amino acids. CDR1 is MNHEY, CDR2 SMNVEV, per germline (reference sequence). CDR3 sequence reads: CASSSFIDRDTTYEQYF. CDR3 DNA: TGTGCCAGCAGTTCATTCATTGACCGGGACACTACCTACGAGCAGTACTTC.

The chain employs TRBV3-1 (or the pseudogene TRBV3-2) and TRBJ2-2, with D possibly matching TRBD2 (5 bases). V was shortened by 2 bases and J by 4 bases, with 14 bases between the two germline ends. CDR1 is LGHDT and CDR2 is YNNKEL in the germline V gene (reference sequence). CDR3 length equals 16 residues. For the CDR3, the DNA is TGTGCCAGCAGCCAACTAGGGCTTGAGGGCACCGGGGAGCTGTTTTTT. It is translated as CASSQLGLEGTGELFF.

This clone has a single count. Written as DNA, the CDR3 is TGTGCCAGCAGCTTGGCAGGGAACACCTACGAGCAGTACTTC. Encoded protein: CASSLAGNTYEQYF. This chain uses TRBV5-4 with TRBJ2-7; maybe TRBD1 (5 bases). The CDR3 spans 14 residues. Trimming removed 0 bases at V and 2 bases at J, with 9 bases between. Germline CDR1 SGHNT, CDR2 YYREEE (reference sequence).

As to this clone: Other DNA sequences in the sample encode the same CDR3. The rearrangement links TRBV19 to TRBJ2-5; 10 bases match TRBD2. The CDR3 is 15 amino acids. J lost 3 bases, V lost 3 bases, and 4 bases had no gene match. In germline, CDR1 is LNHDA, CDR2 SQIVND (reference sequence). The CDR3 reads CASSIVGLAEETQYF. The CDR3 coding sequence is TGTGCCAGTAGTATTGTCGGACTAGCGGAAGAGACCCAGTACTTC.

The V gene is TRBV28, the J gene TRBJ1-1; 8 bases are shared with TRBD1. The V and J ends lost 5 bases and 1 base, in that order; junction bases with no gene match: 3. Germline CDR1 and CDR2: MDHEN and SYDVKM. This CDR3 is built from 14 residues. The CDR3 is CASSPGQENTEAFF. CDR3 DNA sequence: TGTGCCAGCAGTCCGGGACAGGAGAACACTGAAGCTTTCTTT.